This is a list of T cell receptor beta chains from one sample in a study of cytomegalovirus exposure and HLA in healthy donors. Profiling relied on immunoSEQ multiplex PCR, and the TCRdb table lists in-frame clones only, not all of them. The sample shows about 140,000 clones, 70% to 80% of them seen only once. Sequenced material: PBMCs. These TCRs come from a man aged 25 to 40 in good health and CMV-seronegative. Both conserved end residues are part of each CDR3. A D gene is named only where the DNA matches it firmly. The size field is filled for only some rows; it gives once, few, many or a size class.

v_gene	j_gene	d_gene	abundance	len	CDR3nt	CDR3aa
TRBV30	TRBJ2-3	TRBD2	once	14	TGTGCCTGGAGAGCGGGAGGGGACACAGATACGCAGTATTTT	CAWRAGGDTDTQYF
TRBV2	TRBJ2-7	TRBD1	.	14	TGTGCCAGCAGTGTCGGTCAGGGGGACGACGAGCAGTACTTC	CASSVGQGDDEQYF
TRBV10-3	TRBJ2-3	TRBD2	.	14	TGTGCCAGCACGACTAGCGGGAGCTCAGATACGCAGTATTTT	CASTTSGSSDTQYF
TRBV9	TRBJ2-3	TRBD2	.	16	TGTGCCAGCAGCGACCGACTAGCGGGAGGGGCAGATACGCAGTATTTT	CASSDRLAGGADTQYF
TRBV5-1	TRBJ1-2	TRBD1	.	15	TGCGCCAGCAGCTGGACCGGGACAGTAAACTATGGCTACACCTTC	CASSWTGTVNYGYTF
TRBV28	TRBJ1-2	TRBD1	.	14	TGTGCCAGCAGTCTCCCGGCAGGGGGCTATGGCTACACCTTC	CASSLPAGGYGYTF
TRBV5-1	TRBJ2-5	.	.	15	TGCGCCAGCAGCTTGTGGTTTGAACCCGGGGAGACCCAGTACTTC	CASSLWFEPGETQYF
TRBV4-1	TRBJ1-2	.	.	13	TGCGCCAGCAGCGGAACTCCTAGACGTGGCTACACCTTC	CASSGTPRRGYTF
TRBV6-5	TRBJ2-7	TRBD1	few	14	TGTGCCAGCAGTCCTGACAGGGTCCCCTACGAGCAGTACTTC	CASSPDRVPYEQYF
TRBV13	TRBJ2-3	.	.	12	TGTGCCAGCAGCCCCAGAGGAGATACGCAGTATTTT	CASSPRGDTQYF
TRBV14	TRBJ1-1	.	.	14	TGTGCCAGCAGCCAAGGGGGCCGGAACACTGAAGCTTTCTTT	CASSQGGRNTEAFF
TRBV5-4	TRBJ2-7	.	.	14	TGTGCCAGCAGCTTGACAGCCTCCTCCTACGAGCAGTACTTC	CASSLTASSYEQYF
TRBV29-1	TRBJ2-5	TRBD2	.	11	TGCAGCGGCGGGGGCCAAGAGACCCAGTACTTC	CSGGGQETQYF
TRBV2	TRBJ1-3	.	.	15	TGTGCCAGCAGTGAAAGACAGTTCTCTGGAAACACCATATATTTT	CASSERQFSGNTIYF
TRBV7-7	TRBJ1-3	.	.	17	TGTGCTAGCAGCCCCGGTCGAAAACCCTGGGAGGAAAACACCATATATTTT	CASSPGRKPWEENTIYF
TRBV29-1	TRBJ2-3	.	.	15	TGCAGCGTTGGGGCCTGGGGAGGAGACACAGATACGCAGTATTTT	CSVGAWGGDTDTQYF
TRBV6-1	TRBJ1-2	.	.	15	TGTGCCAGCAGTGAAGGGTTGGGGCAGGGCTATGGCTACACCTTC	CASSEGLGQGYGYTF